This T cell receptor (beta chain) was identified during a study of T cell clonotyping in hematopoietic cell transplantation (dated by TCRdb to about 2021). Background on the whole study: Pretransplant recipient samples were obtained after cytoreduction. Patients were recruited between September 2015 and 2017 and followed until late 2020 or death. In the study, some 140 blood samples were gathered from some 32 consecutive transplant recipients and their related donors.

What the research found in general, with its limitations: Recipient TCR diversity fell after transplant, with pathologically expanded clonotypes rising progressively from day 30 to day 180. Just a small fraction of recipient repertoires overlapped with donor repertoires, and more than 95% appeared de novo at the given depth. Donor and pretransplant recipient Inverse Simpson Index values predicted broader posttransplant TCR repertoire diversity. The sample size was limited, and CD4 and CD8 repertoire contributions could not be separated because cells were not sorted.

With the immunoSEQ assay, which is a bias-controlled multiplex PCR relying on V- and J-specific primers, TCR beta CDR3 regions were amplified from genomic DNA. In a second PCR step, the CDR3 amplicons were tagged with a proprietary barcode plus Illumina adapter sequences. An Illumina MiSeq instrument was used to sequence the CDR3 libraries. The authors' pipeline ran thus. Export and quality control were performed with immunoSEQ Analyzer 3.0, and downstream analyses were performed with R Bioconductor and Immunarch. Only productive rearrangements in the normalized downsampled data set were used to calculate repertoire metrics. Clonotypes larger than 5 templates in the normalized cohort were defined as pathologically expanded. The Inverse Simpson Index was used to measure repertoire diversity. CMV-specificity analyses were carried out on the non-normalized data set to capture all clonotypes. TCRdb obtained this table from immuneACCESS and retained in-frame rearrangements with V and J assigned. These tables miss some clones; where compared with another copy, unresolved V genes account for less than half of the shortfall, and the remainder is unexplained. V and J calls and clone size follow that table, whereas D and trimming were derived from the DNA. Present in this sample are roughly 23,000 clones, 90% of which were seen just once. The ten top clones hold around 3.4% of the sample.

The time point label here, explained by the study, means: recipient sample about 28 days before transplant, after cytoreduction. Blood samples were obtained from recipients approximately 28 days before transplant and at days 30, 100 and 180 after transplant. Nuclei Lysis Solution was used to extract genomic DNA from fresh or cryopreserved unfractionated peripheral blood mononuclear cells. A remark on this clone: No antigen is known for it. No clone much larger than this one lies a single base away; base qualities are absent.

The CDR3, from cysteine to phenylalanine, totals 14 residues. Only the CDR3 part of the read is kept: 42 bases, read in frame from the first base. CDR1 and CDR2 are drawn from the germline V gene (reference sequence): SGHNT, YYREEE. V is shortened by 5 bases, J by 0 bases, and the region joining them spans 6 bases. The sequence is built from TRBV5-4 and TRBJ2-6, with the D gene too uncertain to name. Sequencing used peripheral blood mononuclear cells, obtained before stem cell transplant. This receptor was identified in a man aged 18 to 35 with biphenotypic leukemia. Some clones in this sample may be carry-over from other donors' samples. The CDR3 has the sequence CASRWDSGANVLTF. At the DNA level, the sequence is TGTGCCAGCAGGTGGGACTCTGGGGCCAACGTCCTGACTTTC.